This T cell receptor beta chain was sequenced in a study of PD-L1 blockade in urothelial cancer. As for the study in general: The researchers analyzed blood 3 weeks (second dose) and 6 weeks after treatment start.

CDR3 length equals 14 residues. The V end was cut by 2 bases, the J end by 11 bases, with 19 bases between. Germline V gene data show CDR1 as GTSNPN and CDR2 as SVGIG (reference sequence). Every PCR got spiked synthetic TCR analog templates. Repertoires were generated with immunoSEQ multiplex PCR, while TCRdb's copy carries only in-frame clones and drops some. Among some 49,000 clones listed, nearly 90% were seen once. The receptor comes from a man between 60 and 75 years old with urothelial cancer. The chain carries TRBV30 and TRBJ1-5; TRBD1 might be the D (5 bases). This material consisted of PBMCs, taken around atezolizumab (anti-PD-L1) treatment. The CDR3 here is CAWSMVGPQGAQHF. As DNA, the CDR3 is TGTGCCTGGAGTATGGTCGGGCCCCAAGGGGCCCAGCATTTT.